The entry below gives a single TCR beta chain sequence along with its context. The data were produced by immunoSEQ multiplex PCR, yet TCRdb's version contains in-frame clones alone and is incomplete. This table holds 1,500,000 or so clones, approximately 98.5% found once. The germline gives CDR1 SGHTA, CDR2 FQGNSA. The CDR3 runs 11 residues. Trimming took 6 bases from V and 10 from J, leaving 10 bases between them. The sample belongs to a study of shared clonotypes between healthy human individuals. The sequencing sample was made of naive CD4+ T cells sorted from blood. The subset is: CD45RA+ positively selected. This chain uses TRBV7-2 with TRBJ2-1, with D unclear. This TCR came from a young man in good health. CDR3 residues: CASRLTREQFF. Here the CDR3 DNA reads TGTGCCAGCAGATTGACCAGGGAGCAGTTCTTC. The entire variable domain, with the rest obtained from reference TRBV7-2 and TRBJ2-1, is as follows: GAGVSQSPSNKVTEKGKDVELRCDPISGHTALYWYRQSLGQGLEFLIYFQGNSAPDKSGLPSDRFSAERTGGSVSTLTIQRTQQEDSAVYLCASRLTREQFFGPGTRLTVL.